The entry that follows covers one T cell receptor beta chain sequence. Antigen unknown. This entry belongs to a study of T cell repertoires in cytomegalovirus infection. Overall study context: Epitope selection comprised recently identified HLA-C-restricted CMV epitopes and well-studied HLA-B-restricted CMV epitopes.

A single record per CDR3 protein comes from TCRdb applying MiXCR to the reads. The sample shows about 570,000 distinct CDR3 sequences, around 40% of them seen only once. Study-level results: The study found HLA-C-restricted CMV-specific TCR beta clonotypes dominating the ex vivo response.

The CDR3 runs to 16 residues. The V end was cut by 2 bases, the J end by 10 bases, with 18 bases between. In germline, CDR1 is LNHDA, CDR2 SQIVND (reference sequence). The chain employs TRBV19 and TRBJ1-6; D possibly corresponds to TRBD1 (6 bases). This specimen consisted of cultured PBMCs, obtained from culture after CMV antigen stimulation. The sequence derives from a human donor in good health (CMV status not recorded). Some clones in this sample may be carry-over from other donors' samples. CDR3 sequence (DNA): TGTGCCAGTAGTATAAGGGGGGGCTTCGGGGGATCACCCCTCCACTTT. Encoded protein: CASSIRGGFGGSPLHF.